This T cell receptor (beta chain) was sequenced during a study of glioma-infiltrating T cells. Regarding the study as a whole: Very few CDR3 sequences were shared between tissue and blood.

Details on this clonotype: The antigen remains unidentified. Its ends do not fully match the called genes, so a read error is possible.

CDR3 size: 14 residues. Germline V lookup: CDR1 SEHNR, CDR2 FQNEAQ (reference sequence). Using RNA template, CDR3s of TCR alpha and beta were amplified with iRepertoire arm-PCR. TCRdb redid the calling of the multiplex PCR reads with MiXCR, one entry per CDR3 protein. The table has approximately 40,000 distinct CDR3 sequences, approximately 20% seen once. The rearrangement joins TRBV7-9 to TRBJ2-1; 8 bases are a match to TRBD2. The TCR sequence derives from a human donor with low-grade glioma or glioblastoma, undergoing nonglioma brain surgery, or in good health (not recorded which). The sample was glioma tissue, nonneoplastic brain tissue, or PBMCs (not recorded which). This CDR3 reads CASSVAGPYNEQFF. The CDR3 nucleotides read TGTGCCAGCAGCGTAGCGGGGCCCTACAATGAGCAGTTCTTC.